The clone carrying this TCR beta chain was detected many times. These data belong to a study of regulatory T cells in long-lasting Graves disease. Time point specified: newly diagnosed GD, antithyroid drugs for less than 3 months. PBMCs were the source of the RNA used for TCR sequencing. CDR3-region Arm-PCR and iRepertoire HTBI primers produced the TCR beta libraries. TCRdb called the multiplex PCR reads again in MiXCR, with one record for every CDR3 protein. The repertoire holds around 400,000 distinct CDR3 sequences, with around 16% as singletons. This same sample was also part of a study on T cells in Graves' hyperthyroidism and ophthalmopathy.

Sequencing used peripheral blood mononuclear cells (PBMCs), obtained at new diagnosis, from a patient treated with antithyroid drugs. The TCR was taken from a woman in her 40s with Graves disease.

CDR3 sequence reads: CASSLDSGRRYEQYF. In DNA, the CDR3 is TGTGCCAGCAGCTTAGACAGCGGGAGGCGGTACGAGCAGTACTTC. The chain has TRBV7-9 and TRBJ2-7; 9 bases line up with TRBD2. Trimming removed 1 base from V and 4 bases from J; junction bases left unmatched: 5. CDR1 and CDR2 (germline): SEHNR, FQNEAQ (reference sequence). This CDR3 has 15 residues.